The present TCR beta chain was sequenced within a study of T cell changes during pregnancy in multiple sclerosis. Sequenced by immunoSEQ multiplex PCR; TCRdb stores in-frame clones only, minus some. The profile shows 69,000 or so clones, roughly 90% of them singletons. The sample holds one count of this clone. This clonotype originated in a female donor with multiple sclerosis, enrolled in a pregnancy study. The sequencing used peripheral blood, collected in the third trimester of pregnancy.

This chain's CDR3 is CASSPGFGQSYGYTF. The CDR3 nucleotides read TGTGCCAGCAGCCCGGGCTTCGGACAGTCCTATGGCTACACCTTC. The chain uses TRBV9 and TRBJ1-2; D possibly corresponds to TRBD1 (6 bases). V dropped 4 bases and J dropped 4 bases, with 17 bases sitting between them. The CDR3 covers 15 residues. Germline V gene data show CDR1 as SGDLS and CDR2 as YYNGEE. The full variable domain, its missing parts supplied by reference TRBV9 and TRBJ1-2, is DSGVTQTPKHLITATGQRVTLRCSPRSGDLSVYWYQQSLDQGLQFLIQYYNGEERAKGNILERFSAQQFPDLHSELNLSSLELGDSALYFCASSPGFGQSYGYTFGSGTRLTVV.